This T cell receptor (beta chain) was profiled in a study of metastatic and nonmetastatic thyroid tumors. The wider study: The authors compared repertoires across blood and tumor or nodule tissue from malignant and benign thyroid patients.

Deletions cut 3 bases from V and 0 bases from J, with 14 bases between. This CDR3 contains 15 residues. The germline gives CDR1 DFQATT, CDR2 SNEGSKA (reference sequence). TCRdb reprocessed the PCR reads via MiXCR. The table has around 5,000 clones, roughly 25% seen once; the top ten hold 11%. No patient had received any treatment before thyroid surgery. The specimen was adjacent normal tissue. This TCR was sampled from a male donor with papillary thyroid cancer or a benign thyroid nodule (not recorded which). Some clones in this sample may be carry-over from other donors' samples. The chain uses TRBV20-1 and TRBJ1-1; a weak D match, TRBD1 (6 bases). DNA for the CDR3: TGCAGTGCTAGTACAGGGATGGAGTTGAACACTGAAGCTTTCTTT. Its translation is CSASTGMELNTEAFF.